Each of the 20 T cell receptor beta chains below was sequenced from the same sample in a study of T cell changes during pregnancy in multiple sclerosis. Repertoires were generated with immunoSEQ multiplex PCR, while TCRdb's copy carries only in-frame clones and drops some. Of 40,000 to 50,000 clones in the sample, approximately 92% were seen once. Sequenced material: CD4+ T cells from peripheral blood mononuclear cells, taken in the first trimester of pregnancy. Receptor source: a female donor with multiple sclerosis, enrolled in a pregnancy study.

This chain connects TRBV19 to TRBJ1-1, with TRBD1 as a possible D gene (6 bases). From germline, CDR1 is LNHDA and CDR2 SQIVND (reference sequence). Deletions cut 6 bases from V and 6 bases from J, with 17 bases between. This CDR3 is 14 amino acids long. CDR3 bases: TGTGCCAGTAGCACCAACGACAGGAGTGCTGAAGCTTTCTTT. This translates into CASSTNDRSAEAFF.

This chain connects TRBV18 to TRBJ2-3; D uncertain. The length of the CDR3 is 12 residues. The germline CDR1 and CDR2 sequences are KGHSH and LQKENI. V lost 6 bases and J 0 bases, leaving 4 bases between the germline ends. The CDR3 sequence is CASSSSTDTQYF. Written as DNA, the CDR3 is TGTGCCAGCTCCTCTAGCACAGATACGCAGTATTTT.

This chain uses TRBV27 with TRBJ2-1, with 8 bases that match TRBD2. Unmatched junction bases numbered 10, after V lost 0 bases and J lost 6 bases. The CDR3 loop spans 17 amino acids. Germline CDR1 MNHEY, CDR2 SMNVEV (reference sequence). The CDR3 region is CASSLSRLAGGSNEQFF. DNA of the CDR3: TGTGCCAGCAGTTTATCGAGGCTAGCGGGTGGTTCCAATGAGCAGTTCTTC.

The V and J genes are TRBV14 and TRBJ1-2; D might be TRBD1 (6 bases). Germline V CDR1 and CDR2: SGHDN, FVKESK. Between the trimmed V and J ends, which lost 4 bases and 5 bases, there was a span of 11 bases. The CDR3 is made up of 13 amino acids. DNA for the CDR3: TGTGCCAGCAGCCCCACCGGGACATATGGCTACACCTTC. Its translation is CASSPTGTYGYTF.

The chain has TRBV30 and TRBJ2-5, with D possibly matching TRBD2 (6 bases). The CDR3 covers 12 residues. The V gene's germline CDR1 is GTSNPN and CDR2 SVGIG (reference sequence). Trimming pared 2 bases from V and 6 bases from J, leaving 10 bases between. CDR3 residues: CAWSTREQTQYF. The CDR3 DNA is TGTGCCTGGAGTACGCGGGAACAGACCCAGTACTTC.

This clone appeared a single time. CDR3 protein: CASSLARSNYGYTF. CDR3 bases: TGTGCCAGCAGCTTAGCGAGATCTAACTATGGCTACACCTTC. This sequence joins TRBV7-2 and TRBJ1-2, with D hard to call. V was shortened by 0 bases and J by 0 bases, with 5 bases between the two germline ends. There are 14 residues in the CDR3. Germline loops: CDR1 SGHTA, CDR2 FQGNSA.

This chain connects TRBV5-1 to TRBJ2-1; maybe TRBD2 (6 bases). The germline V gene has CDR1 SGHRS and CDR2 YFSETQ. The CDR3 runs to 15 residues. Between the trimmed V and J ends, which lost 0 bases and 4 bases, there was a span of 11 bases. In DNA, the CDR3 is TGCGCCAGCAGCTTGGAGGGACTGGAGTACAATGAGCAGTTCTTC. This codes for CASSLEGLEYNEQFF.

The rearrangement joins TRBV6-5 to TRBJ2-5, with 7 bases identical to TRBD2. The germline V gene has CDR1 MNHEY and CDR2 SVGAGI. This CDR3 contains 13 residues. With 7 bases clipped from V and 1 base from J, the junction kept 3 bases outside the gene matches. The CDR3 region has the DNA TGTGCCAGCACCCCGGGGGGCCAAGAGACCCAGTACTTC. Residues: CASTPGGQETQYF.

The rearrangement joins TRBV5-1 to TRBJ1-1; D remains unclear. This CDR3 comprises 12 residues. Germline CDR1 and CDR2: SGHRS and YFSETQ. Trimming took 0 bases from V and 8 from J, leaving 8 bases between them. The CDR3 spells CASSLAGDEAFF. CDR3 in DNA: TGCGCCAGCAGCTTGGCCGGAGACGAAGCTTTCTTT.

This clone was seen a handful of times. The CDR3 DNA is TGTGCCAGCAGCCACGGACAGGGGAGCTCTGGGGCCAACGTCCTGACTTTC. This encodes CASSHGQGSSGANVLTF. The genes are TRBV28 and TRBJ2-6; 9 nucleotides align to TRBD1. The CDR3 sequence is 17 residues long. V trimming: 6 bases; J trimming: 0 bases; junction bases outside the gene matches: 6. Germline lookup yields CDR1 MDHEN and CDR2 SYDVKM.

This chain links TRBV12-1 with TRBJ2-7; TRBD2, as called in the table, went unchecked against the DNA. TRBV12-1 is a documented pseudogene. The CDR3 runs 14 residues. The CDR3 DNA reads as TGTGCCAGCAGTCGTCAGGAGGGGTACTACGAGCAGTACTTC. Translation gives CASSRQEGYYEQYF.

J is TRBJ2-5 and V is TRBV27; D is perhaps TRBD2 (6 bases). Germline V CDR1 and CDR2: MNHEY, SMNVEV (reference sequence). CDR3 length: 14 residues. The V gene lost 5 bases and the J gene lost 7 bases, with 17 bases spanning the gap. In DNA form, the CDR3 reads TGTGCCAGCAGTGATATGCGGAGGGACGGGACCCAGTACTTC. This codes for CASSDMRRDGTQYF.

The CDR3 region is CASSPSGSVAGELFF. CDR3 sequence (DNA): TGTGCCAGCAGCCCGAGCGGGTCCGTGGCCGGGGAGCTGTTTTTT. This rearrangement joins TRBV7-2 to TRBJ2-2; D is possibly TRBD2 (6 bases). V lost 5 bases and J 6 bases, leaving 16 bases between the germline ends. From germline, CDR1 is SGHTA and CDR2 FQGNSA. The CDR3 runs to 15 residues.

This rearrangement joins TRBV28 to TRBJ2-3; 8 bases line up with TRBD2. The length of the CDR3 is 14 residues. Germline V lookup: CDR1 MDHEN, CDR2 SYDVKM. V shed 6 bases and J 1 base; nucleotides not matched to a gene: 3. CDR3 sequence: CASSLTSGTDTQYF. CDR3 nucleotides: TGTGCCAGCAGCCTGACTAGCGGCACAGATACGCAGTATTTT.

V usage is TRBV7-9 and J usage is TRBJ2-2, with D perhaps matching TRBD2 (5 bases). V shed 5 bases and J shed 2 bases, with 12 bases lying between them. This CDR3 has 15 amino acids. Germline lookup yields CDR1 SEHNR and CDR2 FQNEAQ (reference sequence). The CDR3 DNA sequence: TGTGCCAGCAGCAAAAGCGGTCACAACACCGGGGAGCTGTTTTTT. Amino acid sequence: CASSKSGHNTGELFF.

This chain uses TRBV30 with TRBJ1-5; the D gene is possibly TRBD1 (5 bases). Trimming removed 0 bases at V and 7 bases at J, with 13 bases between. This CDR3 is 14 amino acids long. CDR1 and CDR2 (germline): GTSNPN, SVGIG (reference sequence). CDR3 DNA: TGTGCCTGGAGTGTAGGAGGGGAAGGCCAGCCCCAGCATTTT. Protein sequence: CAWSVGGEGQPQHF.

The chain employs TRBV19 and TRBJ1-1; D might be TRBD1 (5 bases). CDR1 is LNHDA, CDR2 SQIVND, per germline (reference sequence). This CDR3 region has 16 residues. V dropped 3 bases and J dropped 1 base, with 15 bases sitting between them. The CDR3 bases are TGTGCCAGTAGTATGGGTCCAGGTAGGGGGAACACTGAAGCTTTCTTT. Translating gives CASSMGPGRGNTEAFF.

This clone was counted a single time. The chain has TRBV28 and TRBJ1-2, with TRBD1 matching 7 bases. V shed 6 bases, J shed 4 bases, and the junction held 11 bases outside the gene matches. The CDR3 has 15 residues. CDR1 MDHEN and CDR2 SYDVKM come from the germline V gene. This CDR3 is CASRLTSGQLYGYTF. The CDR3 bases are TGTGCCAGCAGACTCACCTCGGGACAGCTCTATGGCTACACCTTC.

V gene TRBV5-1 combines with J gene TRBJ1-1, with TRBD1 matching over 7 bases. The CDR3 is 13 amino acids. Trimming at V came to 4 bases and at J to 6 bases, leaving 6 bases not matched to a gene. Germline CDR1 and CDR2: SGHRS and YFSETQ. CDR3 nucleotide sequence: TGCGCCAGCAGCAACCCACAGGGGTCTGAAGCTTTCTTT. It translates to CASSNPQGSEAFF.

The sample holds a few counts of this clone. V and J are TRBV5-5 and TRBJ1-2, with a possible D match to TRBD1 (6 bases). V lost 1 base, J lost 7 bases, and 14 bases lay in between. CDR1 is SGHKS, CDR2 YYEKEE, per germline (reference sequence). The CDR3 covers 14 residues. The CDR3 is CASSLTGWNRGYTF. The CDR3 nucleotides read TGTGCCAGCAGCTTGACAGGGTGGAATCGTGGCTACACCTTC.